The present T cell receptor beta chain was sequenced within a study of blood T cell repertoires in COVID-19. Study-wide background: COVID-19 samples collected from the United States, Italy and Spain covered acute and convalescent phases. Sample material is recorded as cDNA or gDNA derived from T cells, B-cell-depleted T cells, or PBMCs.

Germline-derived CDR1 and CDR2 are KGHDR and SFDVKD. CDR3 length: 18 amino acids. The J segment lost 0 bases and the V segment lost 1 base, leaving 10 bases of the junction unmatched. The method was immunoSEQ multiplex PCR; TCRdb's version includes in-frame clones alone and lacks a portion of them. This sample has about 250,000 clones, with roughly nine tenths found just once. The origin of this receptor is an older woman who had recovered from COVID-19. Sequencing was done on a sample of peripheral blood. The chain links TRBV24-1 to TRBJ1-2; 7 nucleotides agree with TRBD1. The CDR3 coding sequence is TGTGCCACCAGTGATTTAAAGAAGGGGGACAGAGCTAACTATGGCTACACCTTC. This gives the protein CATSDLKKGDRANYGYTF.